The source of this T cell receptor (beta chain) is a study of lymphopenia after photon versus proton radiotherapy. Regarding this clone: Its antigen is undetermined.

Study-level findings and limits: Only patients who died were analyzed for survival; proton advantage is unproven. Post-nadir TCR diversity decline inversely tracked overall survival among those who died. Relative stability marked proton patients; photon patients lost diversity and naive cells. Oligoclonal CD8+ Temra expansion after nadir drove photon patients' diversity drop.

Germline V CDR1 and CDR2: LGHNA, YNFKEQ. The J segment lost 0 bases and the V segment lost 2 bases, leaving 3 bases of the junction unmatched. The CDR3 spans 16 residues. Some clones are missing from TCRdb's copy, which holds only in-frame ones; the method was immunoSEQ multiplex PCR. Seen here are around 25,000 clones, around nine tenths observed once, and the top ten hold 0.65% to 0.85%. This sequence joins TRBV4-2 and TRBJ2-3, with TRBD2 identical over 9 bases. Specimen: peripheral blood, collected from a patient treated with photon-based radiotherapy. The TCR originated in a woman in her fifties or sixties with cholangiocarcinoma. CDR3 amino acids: CASSQTLAGSTDTQYF. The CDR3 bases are TGTGCCAGCAGCCAAACTCTAGCGGGGAGCACAGATACGCAGTATTTT.